This is a list of T cell receptor beta chains from one sample in a study of T cell responses to AZD1222 COVID-19 vaccine. The method was immunoSEQ multiplex PCR; TCRdb's version includes in-frame clones alone and lacks a portion of them. The sample consists of 150,000 to 190,000 clones, 90% of them appearing once. The sequenced sample was peripheral blood, obtained 28 days after the second AZD1222 dose. The receptors were sampled from an adult who received the AZD1222 COVID-19 vaccine. Both conserved end residues are trimmed from each CDR3. Each record gives: V gene, CDR3 protein.

>TRBV11-2
ASSHGTGGPNSYEQY
>TRBV27
ASSSNEGANTGELF
>TRBV12-3/TRBV12-4
ASSHRTGFEQY
>TRBV7-9
ASSLGVNTGELF
>TRBV6-1
ASSGYTGLSYNEQF
>TRBV9
ASSVEMATGELF
>TRBV12-3/TRBV12-4
ASRLGALGYT
>TRBV28
ASSLITSGSSYEQY
>TRBV4-1
ASSRGQRPSSYNEQF
>TRBV3-1/TRBV3-2
ASSRMVGQGDGYT
>TRBV7-2
ASSSGVYSLVVDTEAF